This T cell receptor (beta chain) came from a study of siplizumab effects on memory and regulatory T cells. As concerns this clone: Its matching antigen is unknown.

V lost 3 bases and J lost 1, with 0 bases in between. Germline loops: CDR1 SGHNT, CDR2 YENEEA. This CDR3 spans 11 amino acids. Assay used: immunoSEQ multiplex PCR; TCRdb lists only in-frame clones, some missing. The table includes over 100,000 clones, roughly 92% detected once. Points from the study as a whole: Confirmation that proliferating Tregs from siplizumab cultures had suppressive function was not obtained. Some alloreactive sequences were traceable to unstimulated CD4+ memory cells, and siplizumab significantly reduced them. Naive T cell populations appeared to exhibit greater diversity than memory cells and appeared to be major alloresponse contributors.

V and J are TRBV11-3 and TRBJ2-5; D gene ambiguous. Material: Tregs sorted from blood. The receptor was isolated from a human donor in good health. CDR3 bases: TGTGCCAGCAGCTTCCAAGAGACCCAGTACTTC. Translating it yields CASSFQETQYF.